This TCR beta chain was sequenced during a study of blood T cell repertoires in COVID-19. The wider study: Collection of acute and convalescent COVID-19 samples took place in the United States, Italy and Spain.

The CDR3 has 15 amino acids. Trimming removed 6 bases from V and 2 bases from J, with 16 bases in between. Germline-derived CDR1 and CDR2 are MNHEY and SVGEGT. Data came from immunoSEQ multiplex PCR; TCRdb stores just in-frame clones and leaves some out. The top ten hold roughly 2% of the sample, which has about 170,000 clones, around 90% seen once. The V gene is TRBV6-2 or TRBV6-3, the J gene TRBJ1-1, with D maybe TRBD1 (5 bases). The sample comprised peripheral blood. The source is a man over 45 who had recovered from COVID-19. The CDR3 region is CASSPPTGPNTEAFF. CDR3 nucleotide sequence: TGTGCCAGCAGCCCCCCCACAGGCCCCAACACTGAAGCTTTCTTT.